This entry describes one T cell receptor beta chain. V was cut by 7 bases and J by 6 bases, with 13 bases left in between. CDR3 length: 12 amino acids. This record belongs to a study of blood T cell repertoires in COVID-19. In the authors' workflow: Reference gene primer amplification in the assay estimated nucleated cell counts. Sequenced by immunoSEQ multiplex PCR; TCRdb stores in-frame clones only, minus some. V and J calls plus clone size are reproduced from that table; the DNA served to infer D and trimming. The profile shows roughly 70,000 clones, around 78% of them singletons. Input material: peripheral blood. This TCR was recovered from a human donor in a cohort sampled during active COVID-19. This chain uses TRBV12-3 or TRBV12-4 with TRBJ2-7, with a tentative D call TRBD2 (6 bases). The CDR3 here is CASTRERGEQYF. For the CDR3, the DNA is TGTGCCAGCACCCGGGAGAGAGGCGAGCAGTACTTC.